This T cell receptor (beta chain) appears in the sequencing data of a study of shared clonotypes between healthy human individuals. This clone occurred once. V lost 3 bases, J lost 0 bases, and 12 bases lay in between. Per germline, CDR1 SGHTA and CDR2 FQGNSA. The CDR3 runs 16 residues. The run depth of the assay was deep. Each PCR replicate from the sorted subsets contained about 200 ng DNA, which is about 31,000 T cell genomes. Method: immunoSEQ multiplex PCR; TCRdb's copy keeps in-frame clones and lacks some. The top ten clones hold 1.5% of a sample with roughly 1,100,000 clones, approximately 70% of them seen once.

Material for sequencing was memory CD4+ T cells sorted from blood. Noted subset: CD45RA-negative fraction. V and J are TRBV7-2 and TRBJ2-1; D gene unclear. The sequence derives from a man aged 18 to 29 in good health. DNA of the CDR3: TGTGCCAGCAGCTTTAGGCAGTCGAGCTCCTACAATGAGCAGTTCTTC. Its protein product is CASSFRQSSSYNEQFF.